This T cell receptor beta chain was documented in a study of blood T cell repertoires in COVID-19. This CDR3 comprises 15 residues. Germline V gene lookup returns CDR1 SGHRS and CDR2 YFSETQ. V shed 3 bases and J 2 bases; nucleotides not matched to a gene: 5. TCRdb's copy holds only in-frame clones and misses some; the assay was immunoSEQ multiplex PCR. The sample carries more than 300,000 clones, around 86% recorded once. The clonotype comes from a woman between 18 and 29 years old who had recovered from COVID-19. Sequencing used PBMCs or T cells enriched from blood (not recorded which). This rearrangement joins TRBV5-1 to TRBJ1-3; 7 bases align to TRBD1. In DNA, the CDR3 is TGCGCCAGCAGCTCGCAGGGGGACGCTGGAAACACCATATATTTT. Translated, it gives CASSSQGDAGNTIYF.